A single sample is the source of the 10 T cell receptor beta chains below, sequenced in a study of beta chain features in type 1 diabetes. Investigators reverse transcribed all isolated RNA, so they sequenced expressed TCRB transcripts. TCRdb's copy holds only in-frame clones and misses some; the assay was immunoSEQ multiplex PCR. Counted here are nearly 250,000 clones, about 14% occurring once; the ten biggest clones make up 0.026%. The sample was naive CD4+ T cells from blood. The receptors derive from a woman aged 40 to 50 in good health.

The chain is built from TRBV11-2 and TRBJ1-2, with 7 bases matching TRBD1. The CDR3 runs to 14 residues. Germline-derived CDR1 and CDR2 are SGHAT and FQNNGV. The ends lost 5 bases at V and 9 bases at J; junction bases unmatched: 12. The DNA of the CDR3 is TGTGCCAGCAGCGGGGAGACAGGGTTGATTAGCTACACCTTC. Amino acid sequence: CASSGETGLISYTF. Full variable domain (missing parts from reference TRBV11-2 and TRBJ1-2): EAGVAQSPRYKIIEKRQSVAFWCNPISGHATLYWYQQILGQGPKLLIQFQNNGVVDDSQLPKDRFSAERLKGVDSTLKIQPAKLEDSAVYLCASSGETGLISYTFGSGTRLTVV.

The rearrangement uses TRBV19 and TRBJ2-5, with TRBD1 identical over 7 bases. With 7 bases clipped from V and 4 bases from J, the junction kept 15 bases outside the gene matches. Germline assignment: CDR1 LNHDA and CDR2 SQIVND (reference sequence). There are 16 residues in the CDR3. This CDR3 reads CASKLTQAQGLETQYF. The DNA of the CDR3 is TGTGCCAGTAAACTAACCCAGGCACAGGGGCTAGAGACCCAGTACTTC.

In its sample, this clone was seen a few times. The chain is built from TRBV6-6 and TRBJ1-5, with 7 positions matching TRBD1. The CDR3 has 15 amino acids. Germline values: CDR1 MNHNY, CDR2 SVGAGI (reference sequence). V was clipped by 2 bases and J by 7 bases; unmatched bases: 8. CDR3 region: CASSYPQGKGQPQHF. The CDR3 DNA sequence: TGTGCCAGCAGTTACCCACAGGGGAAAGGGCAGCCCCAGCATTTT.

The chain has TRBV4-3 and TRBJ1-2; tentatively, D is TRBD1 (6 bases). This CDR3 spans 15 amino acids. V lost 0 bases to trimming and J lost 0 bases, with 8 bases between them. Germline assignment: CDR1 LGHNA and CDR2 YSLEER. CDR3 protein: CASSQEGAPNYGYTF. The CDR3, as DNA: TGCGCCAGCAGCCAAGAGGGGGCCCCTAACTATGGCTACACCTTC.

The chain links TRBV15 to TRBJ1-3; weak D call: TRBD1 (5 bases). CDR1 is LNHNV and CDR2 is YYDKDF in the germline V gene (reference sequence). V was cut by 4 bases and J by 4 bases, with 14 bases left in between. The CDR3 spans 15 residues. CDR3 loop: CATSTEAGVGNTIYF. The CDR3 DNA reads as TGTGCCACCAGCACGGAGGCGGGGGTCGGAAACACCATATATTTT.

The table lists this clone with a few counts. This chain joins TRBV5-1 and TRBJ2-5, with 7 bases identical to TRBD1. The CDR3 has 15 amino acids. After removal of 4 bases from V and 4 bases from J, the junction contained 10 bases not matched to a gene. Per the germline V gene, CDR1 is SGHRS and CDR2 is YFSETQ. The CDR3 DNA reads TGCGCCAGCAGCCCGGGACAGACCCCAAGAGAGACCCAGTACTTC. Its translation is CASSPGQTPRETQYF.

This clone was found a few times. The chain carries TRBV27 and TRBJ1-5; 8 nucleotides line up with TRBD1. The germline gives CDR1 MNHEY, CDR2 SMNVEV (reference sequence). J was trimmed by 7 bases and V by 4 bases; bases with no gene match: 6. CDR3 length: 14 residues. The CDR3 protein is CASSYDRGRQPQHF. The CDR3 DNA is TGTGCCAGCAGTTACGACAGGGGCCGGCAGCCCCAGCATTTT.

This chain connects TRBV11-2 to TRBJ2-3; D might be TRBD2 (5 bases). Trimming removed 5 bases from V and 6 bases from J, with 9 bases in between. The germline gives CDR1 SGHAT, CDR2 FQNNGV. This CDR3 has 12 residues. The CDR3 DNA is TGTGCCAGCAGCCGGACGGGGGATACGCAGTATTTT. Protein: CASSRTGDTQYF.

This clone showed up just a few times. The CDR3 here is CASSGWGSGAYEQYF. In DNA form, the CDR3 reads TGTGCCAGCAGCGGGTGGGGATCCGGGGCCTACGAGCAGTACTTC. This chain links TRBV9 with TRBJ2-7; the D gene is possibly TRBD2 (5 bases). Trimming took off 3 bases at V and 2 bases at J, with 15 bases between the two ends. Germline lookup yields CDR1 SGDLS and CDR2 YYNGEE. The CDR3 extends over 15 amino acids.

This clone appeared a few times. The chain joins TRBV2 to TRBJ1-2; the D gene is possibly TRBD1 (5 bases). Looked up from germline, CDR1 is SNHLY and CDR2 is FYNNEI. There are 13 residues in the CDR3. Trimming pared 8 bases from V and 1 base from J, leaving 11 bases between. The DNA for the CDR3 is TGTGCCAGCGGGCGGGGCGTTAACTATGGCTACACCTTC. Its translation: CASGRGVNYGYTF.